The 14 T cell receptor beta chains below all came from one sample that was sequenced in a study of blood T cell repertoires in COVID-19. The method was immunoSEQ multiplex PCR; TCRdb's version includes in-frame clones alone and lacks a portion of them. The table includes about 110,000 clones, over 60% detected once. Sequencing input: peripheral blood. Source of these receptors: a man between 65 and 85 years old with acute or convalescent COVID-19.

The rearrangement uses TRBV27 and TRBJ1-1; perhaps TRBD1 as D (6 bases). There are 15 residues in the CDR3. Trimming took off 0 bases at V and 6 bases at J, with 14 bases between the two ends. Germline V gene sequence: CDR1 MNHEY, CDR2 SMNVEV (reference sequence). The DNA for the CDR3 is TGTGCCAGCAGTTTATCAGGGGGTTTAAGGCCTGAAGCTTTCTTT. Protein product: CASSLSGGLRPEAFF.

In its sample, this clone was seen a few times. CDR3 region: CASSFLRGSSTDTQYF. The CDR3, as DNA: TGCGCCAGCAGCTTCCTTCGGGGGTCTAGCACAGATACGCAGTATTTT. The V and J genes are TRBV5-1 and TRBJ2-3; a weak D match, TRBD2 (6 bases). Germline V CDR1 and CDR2: SGHRS, YFSETQ. The CDR3 is 16 residues long. The V end lost 2 bases, the J end lost 0 bases, and 13 bases lay between the germline ends.

V gene TRBV7-2 combines with J gene TRBJ1-1; TRBD1 is a possible D gene (6 bases). Trimming shortened V by 5 bases and J by 0 bases, and 10 bases separated the two germline ends. Germline loops: CDR1 SGHTA, CDR2 FQGNSA. This CDR3 has 14 amino acids. The CDR3 region is CASSTGQMNTEAFF. DNA of the CDR3: TGTGCCAGCAGCACAGGGCAGATGAACACTGAAGCTTTCTTT.

The chain combines TRBV7-2 with TRBJ2-2, with 8 bases aligning to TRBD1. V lost 5 bases, J lost 2 bases, and 7 bases stayed unmatched. The germline CDR1 and CDR2 sequences are SGHTA and FQGNSA. The CDR3 is 16 residues long. CDR3 sequence reads: CASSPRQGTNTGELFF. The CDR3 nucleotides read TGTGCCAGCAGCCCACGACAGGGGACCAACACCGGGGAGCTGTTTTTT.

The DNA for the CDR3 is TGTGCCAGCAGCCAAGATCAAAGTACAGGATCCATCTATGGCTACACCTTC. As protein: CASSQDQSTGSIYGYTF. The chain has TRBV14 and TRBJ1-2, with D perhaps TRBD1 (5 bases). V was clipped by 0 bases and J by 4 bases, with 18 bases between them. CDR3 length equals 17 residues. Germline V gene sequence: CDR1 SGHDN, CDR2 FVKESK.

This chain joins TRBV7-2 and TRBJ1-1, with D maybe TRBD1 (5 bases). Trimming removed 5 bases at V and 1 base at J, with 23 bases between. This CDR3 is 18 amino acids long. The germline V gene encodes CDR1 SGHTA and CDR2 FQGNSA. This CDR3 reads CASSHPFGTSYSNTEAFF. The CDR3, as DNA: TGTGCCAGCAGCCACCCGTTCGGGACTTCCTACTCGAACACTGAAGCTTTCTTT. The full variable domain, its missing parts supplied by reference TRBV7-2 and TRBJ1-1, is GAGVSQSPSNKVTEKGKDVELRCDPISGHTALYWYRQSLGQGLEFLIYFQGNSAPDKSGLPSDRFSAERTGGSVSTLTIQRTQQEDSAVYLCASSHPFGTSYSNTEAFFGQGTRLTVV.

This chain links TRBV5-1 with TRBJ2-5, with 7 bases aligning to TRBD1. This CDR3 contains 14 residues. Per germline, CDR1 SGHRS and CDR2 YFSETQ. J gave up 6 bases and V 3 bases, and 8 bases lay outside the gene matches. DNA of the CDR3: TGCGCCAGCAGCTCTGGGACAGAGGGAAAGACCCAGTACTTC. Protein product: CASSSGTEGKTQYF.

V usage is TRBV4-2 and J usage is TRBJ2-7; 10 bases agree with TRBD1. Germline V gene lookup returns CDR1 LGHNA and CDR2 YNFKEQ. The CDR3 consists of 15 residues. J lost 6 bases, V lost 4 bases, and 9 bases had no gene match. The CDR3 region is CASSRTGTGAPEQYF. The DNA for the CDR3 is TGTGCCAGCAGCCGGACCGGGACAGGGGCCCCCGAGCAGTACTTC.

DNA for the CDR3: TGTGCCACCAGTGATCTGGGACAGGGGCACCCGAACACTGAAGCTTTCTTT. Protein sequence: CATSDLGQGHPNTEAFF. The chain is built from TRBV24-1 and TRBJ1-1; 10 positions agree with TRBD1. CDR1 is KGHDR and CDR2 is SFDVKD in the germline V gene. Germline trimming cut 3 bases from V and 1 base from J; bases unmatched to any gene: 7. The CDR3 runs 17 residues.

This clone was counted once. J is TRBJ1-1 and V is TRBV5-1; D gene unclear. The V end lost 4 bases, the J end lost 3 bases, and 13 bases lay between the germline ends. This CDR3 is built from 14 residues. Germline-derived CDR1 and CDR2 are SGHRS and YFSETQ. The CDR3 here is CASSRLGRDTEAFF. In DNA form, the CDR3 reads TGCGCCAGCAGCCGACTCGGGAGGGACACTGAAGCTTTCTTT.

The V gene is TRBV7-3, the J gene TRBJ2-5; TRBD1 aligns across 7 bases. The CDR3 is 14 amino acids. Unmatched junction bases numbered 7, after V lost 5 bases and J lost 4 bases. Looked up from germline, CDR1 is SGHTA and CDR2 is FQGTGA. DNA of the CDR3: TGTGCCAGCAGCAATACAGGGGTCGGAGAGACCCAGTACTTC. It specifies CASSNTGVGETQYF.

The V call is TRBV5-1, the J call TRBJ2-5, with 11 positions matching TRBD1. CDR1 and CDR2 (germline): SGHRS, YFSETQ. There are 17 residues in the CDR3. V shed 1 base, J shed 1 base, and the junction held 6 bases outside the gene matches. The CDR3 DNA follows: TGCGCCAGCAGCTTGTCACCGGGACAGGGGGTCCAAGAGACCCAGTACTTC. It is translated as CASSLSPGQGVQETQYF. The full variable domain, rest sourced from reference TRBV5-1 and TRBJ2-5, is KAGVTQTPRYLIKTRGQQVTLSCSPISGHRSVSWYQQTPGQGLQFLFEYFSETQRNKGNFPGRFSGRQFSNSRSEMNVSTLELGDSALYLCASSLSPGQGVQETQYFGPGTRLLVL.

This chain connects TRBV29-1 to TRBJ1-1; no clear D gene. Germline V gene lookup returns CDR1 SQVTM and CDR2 ANQGSEA. CDR3 length equals 13 residues. V dropped 3 bases and J dropped 1 base, with 9 bases sitting between them. CDR3 nucleotide sequence: TGCAGCGTTGAGATCCAGGCGAACACTGAAGCTTTCTTT. Its translation: CSVEIQANTEAFF.

The genes are TRBV18 and TRBJ1-2; TRBD1 matches at 8 bases. The germline V gene encodes CDR1 KGHSH and CDR2 LQKENI. V lost 0 bases, J lost 7 bases, and 4 bases stayed unmatched. The CDR3 extends over 14 amino acids. The CDR3 loop reads CASSPPQGAGGYTF. The CDR3 DNA sequence: TGTGCCAGCTCACCACCGCAGGGGGCGGGTGGCTACACCTTC.